This T cell receptor (beta chain) originates from a study of a mutant IDH1 vaccine in newly diagnosed glioma. Looking at the study overall: Patients' prior therapy spanned radiotherapy, temozolomide, or both; most underwent both. Week 35 held visit V12, while week 47 held visit V13. Points from the study as a whole: Vaccination induced immune responses in around 93% of patients.

Time point denoted: week 35, safety follow-up. The content of each vaccine dose was 300 ug of mutant IDH1 20-mer peptide, and topical imiquimod accompanied it. Assay used: immunoSEQ multiplex PCR; TCRdb lists only in-frame clones, some missing. The sample yields 31,000 or so clones, approximately 80% seen once. About this clone: What it recognizes is unknown.

This TCR came from a man aged 30 to 39 with glioma. Source: PBMCs, taken from a glioma patient whose treatment included an IDH1 peptide vaccine.

CDR3 bases: TGTGCCAGCAGTGAGGCCCGGTCGGGTCTCTATGGCTACACCTTC. As protein: CASSEARSGLYGYTF. The V and J genes are TRBV6-1 and TRBJ1-2; no definite D call. The CDR3 has 15 residues. Germline lookup yields CDR1 MNHNS and CDR2 SASEGT. Trimming removed 3 bases at V and 4 bases at J, with 15 bases between.